The clone carrying this T cell receptor (beta chain) was seen at least ten times. What it recognizes is unknown. Trimming removed 6 bases from V and 7 bases from J, with 18 bases in between. This CDR3 contains 14 residues. The sorted Tregs were CD4+CD25+CD127-/low cells. Full-length variable regions came from constant-region reverse primers plus semi-nested Nested Universal Primer A PCR. TCRdb re-analysed the 5' RACE reads in MiXCR, keeping a single row per CDR3 protein. The sample has over 40,000 distinct CDR3 sequences; 20% to 25% are singletons. General observations from the study: Tumor memory CD4+ T cell TCR gene usage clustered with blood and lymph node memory CD4+ cells and lymph node naive CD4+ cells. Greatest tumor Treg TCR overlap was with tumor naive CD4+ cells.

Input material: Tregs sorted from blood. This chain joins TRBV12-3 or TRBV12-4 and TRBJ1-1, with D possibly TRBD1 on 6 matching bases. The clonotype comes from a female donor with breast cancer. The CDR3 nucleotides read TGTGCCAGCAGCCATCCCAACGGGGGCTTTGAAGCTTTCTTT. Translating it yields CASSHPNGGFEAFF.